This T cell receptor beta chain was observed in a study of blood T cell repertoires in COVID-19. Profiled with immunoSEQ multiplex PCR; TCRdb holds only in-frame clones, not every one. The data contain around 340,000 clones, 88% of them seen just once; the ten biggest clones take up just over 1%. This clonotype was sampled from a woman aged 30 to 39 who had been exposed to COVID-19. Sequenced input: PBMCs or T cells enriched from blood (not recorded which).

The CDR3 DNA reads TGTGCCAGCTCACCACGGGAGGGCCCCACCGGGGAGCTGTTTTTT. Translating it yields CASSPREGPTGELFF. The chain combines TRBV18 with TRBJ2-2; TRBD2 aligns across 7 bases. Germline CDR1 and CDR2: KGHSH and LQKENI. Trimming removed 1 base from V and 4 bases from J; junction bases left unmatched: 3. The CDR3 covers 15 residues. The variable domain in full, with the rest retrieved from reference TRBV18 and TRBJ2-2, is NAGVMQNPRHLVRRRGQEARLRCSPMKGHSHVYWYRQLPEEGLKFMVYLQKENIIDESGMPKERFSAEFPKEGPSILRIQQVVRGDSAAYFCASSPREGPTGELFFGEGSRLTVL.